These 23 T cell receptor beta chains originate from one sample sequenced in a study of patients and donors after allogeneic stem cell transplantation. TCRdb reprocessed the RT-PCR reads with MiXCR, giving one entry per CDR3 protein. The sample contains 900,000 to 1,000,000 distinct CDR3 sequences, roughly 18% of which appear only once. Source material: blood, either unsorted or a sorted T cell fraction (not recorded which). The receptors derive from a human donor who was either an allogeneic HSCT recipient or a stem cell or donor lymphocyte infusion donor (not recorded which). It is not recorded whose cells these are; they may come from a transplant donor.

Ten or more counts support this clonotype. The V call is TRBV20-1, the J call TRBJ2-2; D remains unclear. Germline assignment: CDR1 DFQATT and CDR2 SNEGSKA (reference sequence). V lost 5 bases and J 5 bases, leaving 6 bases between the germline ends. The CDR3 is 11 amino acids. The CDR3 DNA is TGCAGTGCTTCCGGGACCGGGGAGCTGTTTTTT. Translation: CSASGTGELFF.

This clonotype was seen a handful of times. The rearrangement uses TRBV4-3 and TRBJ1-5; perhaps TRBD1 as D (5 bases). V lost 5 bases, J lost 3 bases, and 14 bases lay in between. Germline CDR1 is LGHNA and CDR2 is YSLEER. The CDR3 spans 15 residues. CDR3 in amino acids: CASSYNRQINQPQHF. The CDR3, as DNA: TGCGCCAGCAGCTACAACAGACAGATCAATCAGCCCCAGCATTTT.

This clonotype was seen a few times. The rearrangement uses TRBV6-1 and TRBJ1-2, with 7 positions matching TRBD1. The V gene's germline CDR1 is MNHNS and CDR2 SASEGT. The J segment lost 8 bases and the V segment lost 6 bases, leaving 9 bases of the junction unmatched. There are 13 residues in the CDR3. As DNA, the CDR3 is TGTGCCAGCAGGGCGCGGGACAGTACCGGCTACACCTTC. It codes for CASRARDSTGYTF.

This chain links TRBV20-1 with TRBJ1-5; 8 bases match TRBD1. This CDR3 is 16 amino acids long. J lost 5 bases, V lost 3 bases, and 12 bases had no gene match. In germline, CDR1 is DFQATT, CDR2 SNEGSKA (reference sequence). The CDR3 coding sequence is TGCAGTGCTAGGGGGCACGGACAGGGACCCTATCAGCCCCAGCATTTT. Its translation is CSARGHGQGPYQPQHF.

In this sample, this clonotype turned up a few times. V usage is TRBV27 and J usage is TRBJ1-1; possibly TRBD1 for D (5 bases). V was pared by 3 bases and J by 7 bases, with 15 bases between. The CDR3 contains 14 residues. Germline-derived CDR1 and CDR2 are MNHEY and SMNVEV (reference sequence). CDR3 region: CASSFRDRIFEAFF. Written as DNA, the CDR3 is TGTGCCAGCAGTTTTCGGGACCGAATATTTGAAGCTTTCTTT.

The chain carries TRBV15 and TRBJ1-1; D unresolved. The V end lost 0 bases, the J end lost 4 bases, and 15 bases lay between the germline ends. Germline V lookup: CDR1 LNHNV, CDR2 YYDKDF (reference sequence). This CDR3 contains 16 residues. CDR3 DNA: TGTGCCACCAGCAGAGATTCTGGGAAACCGGGCACTGAAGCTTTCTTT. Its protein is CATSRDSGKPGTEAFF.

This clonotype was observed at least ten times. The rearrangement links TRBV4-3 to TRBJ2-1, with D hard to call. The germline V and J ends were trimmed by 0 bases and 8 bases, with 14 bases remaining between them. The CDR3 contains 15 residues. CDR1 and CDR2 from the germline V gene are LGHNA and YSLEER. The CDR3 protein is CASSQDYITNDEQFF. Written as DNA, the CDR3 is TGCGCCAGCAGCCAAGATTACATAACGAACGATGAGCAGTTCTTC.

The chain recombines TRBV12-3 or TRBV12-4 with TRBJ2-2, with 7 bases matching TRBD1. J lost 5 bases, V lost 3 bases, and 9 bases had no gene match. The CDR3 consists of 16 residues. CDR3 nucleotide sequence: TGTGCCAGCAGTTTGTGGTCGACAGGGCCAACCGGGGAGCTGTTTTTT. Amino acid sequence: CASSLWSTGPTGELFF.

Only one count was recorded for this clonotype. The chain links TRBV19 to TRBJ2-1; D remains ambiguous. The germline V gene encodes CDR1 LNHDA and CDR2 SQIVND (reference sequence). V was clipped by 3 bases and J by 6 bases, with 9 bases between them. The CDR3 sequence is 13 residues long. The CDR3 nucleotides read TGTGCCAGTAGTATTGGGGATTCCAATGAGCAGTTCTTC. Translating gives CASSIGDSNEQFF.

This clonotype was recorded a few times. This sequence joins TRBV7-2 and TRBJ1-6; no clear D gene. Trimming took off 1 base at V and 12 bases at J, with 7 bases between the two ends. Germline CDR1 SGHTA, CDR2 FQGNSA. This CDR3 contains 12 residues. The CDR3 reads CASSLVGEPLHF. In DNA form, the CDR3 reads TGTGCCAGCAGCTTAGTTGGGGAACCCCTCCACTTT.

This chain links TRBV30 with TRBJ2-2, with TRBD1 matching over 8 bases. J lost 6 bases, V lost 0 bases, and 3 bases had no gene match. CDR3 length: 14 residues. Per germline, CDR1 GTSNPN and CDR2 SVGIG (reference sequence). This CDR3 reads CAWSVNRGSGELFF. DNA for the CDR3: TGTGCCTGGAGTGTGAACAGGGGGTCCGGGGAGCTGTTTTTT.

This clonotype turned up a few times. The rearrangement links TRBV6-1 to TRBJ2-3; possible D gene TRBD2, 5 bases. Deletions cut 10 bases from V and 4 bases from J, with 15 bases between. Germline values: CDR1 MNHNS, CDR2 SASEGT. The CDR3 spans 13 residues. CDR3 nucleotide sequence: TGTGCCACCTGGAGGCCCTCATCAGATACGCAGTATTTT. Protein sequence: CATWRPSSDTQYF.

This clonotype was seen a few times. The genes are TRBV10-3 and TRBJ2-3, with D possibly TRBD2 on 5 matching bases. Trimming left V 9 bases short and J 0 bases short, with 13 bases between. CDR3 size: 14 residues. Germline CDR1 is ENHRY and CDR2 is SYGVKD. The CDR3 reads CAMRRSSSTDTQYF. Written as DNA, the CDR3 is TGTGCCATGAGGAGGTCATCTAGCACAGATACGCAGTATTTT.

This clonotype was counted at least ten times. This chain uses TRBV5-1 with TRBJ2-7, with TRBD2 matching 7 bases. The CDR3 length is 13 residues. V shed 1 base, J shed 6 bases, and the junction held 4 bases outside the gene matches. Looked up from germline, CDR1 is SGHRS and CDR2 is YFSETQ. The CDR3 DNA follows: TGCGCCAGCAGCTTGACTAGCGTGGGCGAGCAGTACTTC. It is translated as CASSLTSVGEQYF. Full variable domain (rest looked up from reference TRBV5-1 and TRBJ2-7): KAGVTQTPRYLIKTRGQQVTLSCSPISGHRSVSWYQQTPGQGLQFLFEYFSETQRNKGNFPGRFSGRQFSNSRSEMNVSTLELGDSALYLCASSLTSVGEQYFGPGTRLTVT.

This clonotype was found many times. V gene TRBV24-1 combines with J gene TRBJ2-1; 8 positions match TRBD1. The CDR3 extends over 12 amino acids. Germline-derived CDR1 and CDR2 are KGHDR and SFDVKD. V lost 10 bases and J lost 9; bases outside the gene matches: 7. CDR3 region: CATQQGALEQFF. DNA for the CDR3: TGTGCCACACAGCAGGGGGCGCTTGAGCAGTTCTTC.

This clonotype was detected only a few times. The V call is TRBV5-1, the J call TRBJ2-3; 7 nucleotides agree with TRBD1. The trim removed 1 base at V and 6 bases at J, leaving 8 bases unmatched. Germline-derived CDR1 and CDR2 are SGHRS and YFSETQ. This CDR3 spans 15 amino acids. The CDR3 loop reads CASSLKRGLLDTQYF. For the CDR3, the DNA is TGCGCCAGCAGCTTGAAGAGGGGGCTTTTGGATACGCAGTATTTT.

The chain employs TRBV10-3 and TRBJ2-5, with TRBD2 matching over 12 bases. J lost 2 bases, V lost 6 bases, and 7 bases had no gene match. The CDR3 is made up of 16 amino acids. Germline V gene sequence: CDR1 ENHRY, CDR2 SYGVKD. The chain's CDR3 is CAIRAGTSGPQETQYF. In DNA form, the CDR3 reads TGTGCCATCAGAGCCGGGACTAGCGGGCCGCAAGAGACCCAGTACTTC.

This clonotype was seen a few times. The genes are TRBV20-1 and TRBJ2-1, with TRBD2 matching 9 bases. The trim removed 0 bases at V and 7 bases at J, leaving 7 bases unmatched. Germline CDR1 and CDR2: DFQATT and SNEGSKA (reference sequence). The CDR3 totals 15 residues. The CDR3 reads CSARDAGGPRNEQFF. The CDR3 DNA reads TGCAGTGCTAGAGATGCGGGAGGGCCTCGAAATGAGCAGTTCTTC.

This clonotype was seen a handful of times. This sequence joins TRBV7-9 and TRBJ2-1; TRBD2 matches 7 bases. CDR1 is SEHNR and CDR2 is FQNEAQ in the germline V gene (reference sequence). J lost 5 bases, V lost 10 bases, and 11 bases had no gene match. This CDR3 is 14 amino acids long. CDR3 in amino acids: CATPLIAGDNEQFF. The CDR3 region has the DNA TGTGCCACCCCACTGATTGCGGGAGACAATGAGCAGTTCTTC.

This chain joins TRBV3-1 and TRBJ1-2; D perhaps matches TRBD1 (5 bases). From germline, CDR1 is LGHDT and CDR2 YNNKEL (reference sequence). The CDR3 contains 15 residues. The ends were cut back, 1 base at V and 5 bases at J, with 14 bases in the middle. Written as DNA, the CDR3 is TGTGCCAGCAGCCAAGGTATCCGGACACTTTATGGCTACACCTTC. Amino acid sequence: CASSQGIRTLYGYTF.

The chain is built from TRBV12-3 or TRBV12-4 and TRBJ2-2; D gene ambiguous. This CDR3 contains 14 residues. Trimming left V 7 bases short and J 7 bases short, with 16 bases between. The CDR3 DNA reads TGTGCCAGCAAACCCTCGGGTTATGGCGGGGAGCTGTTTTTT. It is translated as CASKPSGYGGELFF.

This clonotype was detected only a few times. The gene calls are TRBV20-1 and TRBJ1-3; tentative D call: TRBD1 (5 bases). The V and J ends lost 0 bases and 2 bases respectively, with 17 bases between them. Germline CDR1 reads DFQATT; CDR2 reads SNEGSKA (reference sequence). CDR3 length: 17 amino acids. This chain's CDR3 is CSARDRQGKAAGNTIYF. As DNA, the CDR3 is TGCAGTGCTAGAGATCGTCAGGGAAAGGCGGCTGGAAACACCATATATTTT.

The genes are TRBV27 and TRBJ2-1; D assignment may be TRBD1 or TRBD2 (6 bases each). The germline V gene encodes CDR1 MNHEY and CDR2 SMNVEV (reference sequence). Trimming cost V 2 bases and J 9 bases, with 20 bases left between them. The CDR3 loop spans 16 amino acids. The DNA of the CDR3 is TGTGCCAGCAGTTTAAGGGGGGTTCTCGGATCGGGTGAGCAGTTCTTC. This translates into CASSLRGVLGSGEQFF.